This T cell receptor (beta chain) was captured in a study of blood T cell repertoires in COVID-19. Study-level background: In each case, the material was cDNA or gDNA derived from T cells, B-cell-depleted T cells, or PBMCs.

Assay: immunoSEQ multiplex PCR; the TCRdb copy retains only in-frame clones and omits some. The sample contains roughly 100,000 clones, about 80% of which appear only once. Trimming left V 5 bases short and J 11 bases short, with 19 bases between. CDR3 size: 13 residues. Germline V gene sequence: CDR1 SGHRS, CDR2 YFSETQ. Sequenced input: peripheral blood. The receptor was derived from an elderly man with acute or convalescent COVID-19. J is TRBJ1-1 and V is TRBV5-1; unclear D gene. The CDR3 region has the DNA TGCGCCAGCAGTCCTCAACCCCCTATCGGTGCTTTCTTT. Translated, it gives CASSPQPPIGAFF. Together with reference TRBV5-1 and TRBJ1-1, the CDR3 gives the full variable domain: KAGVTQTPRYLIKTRGQQVTLSCSPISGHRSVSWYQQTPGQGLQFLFEYFSETQRNKGNFPGRFSGRQFSNSRSEMNVSTLELGDSALYLCASSPQPPIGAFFGQGTRLTVV.